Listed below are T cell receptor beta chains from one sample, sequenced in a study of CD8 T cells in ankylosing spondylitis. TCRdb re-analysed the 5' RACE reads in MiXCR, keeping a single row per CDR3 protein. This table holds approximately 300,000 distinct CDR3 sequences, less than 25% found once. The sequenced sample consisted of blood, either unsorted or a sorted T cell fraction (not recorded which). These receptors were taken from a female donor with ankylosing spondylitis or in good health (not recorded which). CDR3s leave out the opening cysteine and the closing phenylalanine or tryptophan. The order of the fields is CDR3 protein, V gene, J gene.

CDR3aa: ASSPPGQGPDTQY
v_gene: TRBV12-3/TRBV12-4
j_gene: TRBJ2-3

CDR3aa: ASSFAEGNEKLF
v_gene: TRBV7-9
j_gene: TRBJ1-4

CDR3aa: ASSRPGTSGSSGELF
v_gene: TRBV4-3
j_gene: TRBJ2-2

CDR3aa: SVDGGARETQY
v_gene: TRBV29-1
j_gene: TRBJ2-5

CDR3aa: ASSLRTFRETQY
v_gene: TRBV7-2
j_gene: TRBJ2-5

CDR3aa: ASSYGGTGTYGYT
v_gene: TRBV6-5
j_gene: TRBJ1-2

CDR3aa: ASSPPELGYT
v_gene: TRBV18
j_gene: TRBJ1-2

CDR3aa: ASSNPNSGIANTGELF
v_gene: TRBV11-2
j_gene: TRBJ2-2

CDR3aa: ASSEWAESYEQY
v_gene: TRBV25-1
j_gene: TRBJ2-7

CDR3aa: ASSPGGLGNQPQH
v_gene: TRBV4-3
j_gene: TRBJ1-5

CDR3aa: SVRLANEQF
v_gene: TRBV29-1
j_gene: TRBJ2-1

CDR3aa: ASSYSGASNYGYT
v_gene: TRBV6-5
j_gene: TRBJ1-2

CDR3aa: ASSPRDGRFPPGGYT
v_gene: TRBV12-3/TRBV12-4
j_gene: TRBJ1-2